The 28 T cell receptor beta chains below all came from one sample that was sequenced in a study of blood T cells in healthy people across ages. The authors ran a second PCR of roughly 6 to 12 cycles using a sample-barcoded 5' primer and a J-beta primer mix. TCRdb reprocessed the 5' RACE reads with MiXCR, giving one entry per CDR3 protein. This sample yields 540,000 or so distinct CDR3 sequences, of which roughly 28% are seen a single time; 15% to 20% belongs to the top ten. Source material: blood. These receptors were collected from a woman aged 70 to 79 in good health.

This clonotype was recorded a few times. V gene TRBV4-1 combines with J gene TRBJ2-4, with D possibly TRBD2 on 5 matching bases. CDR3 length: 16 amino acids. Germline assignment: CDR1 MGHRA and CDR2 YSYEKL. V was cut by 4 bases and J by 0 bases, with 13 bases left in between. The CDR3 nucleotides read TGCGCCAGCAGCCCGGGGTCGGTACTAGCCAAAAACATTCAGTACTTC. This codes for CASSPGSVLAKNIQYF.

The V call is TRBV6-1, the J call TRBJ2-3; 8 nucleotides align to TRBD1. There are 15 residues in the CDR3. Looked up from germline, CDR1 is MNHNS and CDR2 is SASEGT. J gave up 2 bases and V 4 bases, and 5 bases lay outside the gene matches. The CDR3, as DNA: TGTGCCAGCAGTGTCCGGGACAGGACCACAGATACGCAGTATTTT. It translates to CASSVRDRTTDTQYF.

The chain uses TRBV6-2 or TRBV6-3 and TRBJ1-1; D gene unclear. V shed 5 bases and J shed 5 bases, with 9 bases lying between them. Germline-derived CDR1 and CDR2 are MNHEY and SVGEGT. CDR3 size: 12 residues. The CDR3 DNA sequence: TGTGCCAGCAGTCGAGGGTATACTGAAGCTTTCTTT. Translating gives CASSRGYTEAFF.

This sequence joins TRBV6-5 and TRBJ1-4; D is possibly TRBD1 (5 bases). V was cut by 6 bases and J by 4 bases, with 12 bases left in between. Germline V gene lookup returns CDR1 MNHEY and CDR2 SVGAGI. The CDR3 consists of 14 residues. DNA for the CDR3: TGTGCCAGCAGCCCGACAGAGAATAATGAAAAACTGTTTTTT. It codes for CASSPTENNEKLFF.

The chain links TRBV6-5 to TRBJ1-2; 11 bases are a match to TRBD1. The CDR3 spans 14 residues. The germline gives CDR1 MNHEY, CDR2 SVGAGI. The J segment lost 5 bases and the V segment lost 2 bases, leaving 1 base of the junction unmatched. The chain's CDR3 is CASSYGDRGYGYTF. The CDR3 DNA sequence: TGTGCCAGCAGTTACGGGGACAGGGGGTATGGCTACACCTTC.

The chain is built from TRBV2 and TRBJ2-3; 8 bases fit TRBD1. The ends lost 6 bases at V and 5 bases at J; junction bases unmatched: 10. The CDR3 runs 15 residues. Germline assignment: CDR1 SNHLY and CDR2 FYNNEI. CDR3 in amino acids: CASSPQTTGEDTQYF. The DNA for the CDR3 is TGTGCCAGCAGCCCCCAAACGACAGGGGAAGATACGCAGTATTTT. Based on the CDR3 plus reference TRBV2 and TRBJ2-3, the full variable domain is EPEVTQTPSHQVTQMGQEVILRCVPISNHLYFYWYRQILGQKVEFLVSFYNNEISEKSEIFDDQFSVERPDGSNFTLKIRSTKLEDSAMYFCASSPQTTGEDTQYFGPGTRLTVL.

Remarks on this clonotype: An end of the junction differs from the germline gene, which may be a read error. This chain uses TRBV7-3 with TRBJ2-3; TRBD2 matches 13 bases. The CDR3 has 19 residues. Germline CDR1 is SGHTA and CDR2 is FQGTGA. The CDR3: CASSRFPGLAGSPPDTQYF. CDR3 DNA sequence: TGTGCCAGCAGCCGTTTTCCGGGACTAGCGGGGTCCCCTCCAGACACGCAGTATTTT.

Comment on this clonotype: The junction differs from germline at one of its ends, possibly a read error. This rearrangement joins TRBV12-3 or TRBV12-4 to TRBJ2-5, with D unresolved. The CDR3 has 13 residues. CDR3 nucleotide sequence: TGTGCCAGCAGACCCTACCCGAACAATGAGCAGTTTTTC. Protein: CASRPYPNNEQFF.

This clonotype was counted only a few times. The gene calls are TRBV5-1 and TRBJ2-5; a possible D gene is TRBD2 (6 bases). This CDR3 has 16 amino acids. Trimming took 0 bases from V and 3 from J, leaving 15 bases between them. Germline CDR1 is SGHRS and CDR2 is YFSETQ. The CDR3 is CASSLGLQAGKETQYF. The CDR3 DNA reads as TGCGCCAGCAGCTTGGGTCTCCAAGCGGGCAAAGAGACCCAGTACTTC.

This clonotype was detected only a few times. The chain recombines TRBV6-2 or TRBV6-3 with TRBJ1-2, with 8 bases identical to TRBD1. Germline values: CDR1 MNHEY, CDR2 SVGEGT. CDR3 length: 16 residues. V lost 6 bases and J lost 2; bases outside the gene matches: 11. CDR3 protein: CASRDEQGVENYGYTF. In DNA form, the CDR3 reads TGTGCCAGCAGGGACGAACAGGGGGTCGAGAACTATGGCTACACCTTC.

V is TRBV20-1 and J is TRBJ1-5; D is unresolved. Germline CDR1 and CDR2: DFQATT and SNEGSKA (reference sequence). Trimming left V 6 bases short and J 7 bases short, with 16 bases between. CDR3 size: 13 residues. The CDR3 region is CSASQGSVQPQHF. CDR3 DNA sequence: TGCAGTGCGTCCCAAGGGTCAGTGCAGCCCCAGCATTTT.

The chain joins TRBV7-3 to TRBJ1-2; D is undetermined. The V and J ends lost 6 bases and 8 bases respectively, with 16 bases between them. Germline V gene lookup returns CDR1 SGHTA and CDR2 FQGTGA. The CDR3 is 13 residues long. The CDR3 DNA is TGTGCCAGCAGTCTCACCCGGGAGCTAGGCTACACCTTC. It translates to CASSLTRELGYTF.

This clonotype was seen a handful of times. The rearrangement links TRBV7-7 to TRBJ2-5; possibly TRBD1 for D (6 bases). V was cut by 1 base and J by 5 bases, with 14 bases left in between. CDR3 length: 15 residues. Germline loops: CDR1 SSHAT, CDR2 FNYEAQ (reference sequence). The CDR3 spells CASSLGTGFIETQYF. CDR3 sequence (DNA): TGTGCCAGCAGCTTAGGTACAGGGTTTATCGAGACCCAGTACTTC.

This clonotype was detected a few times. The CDR3 is CASSLDLNSPLHF. In DNA form, the CDR3 reads TGCGCCAGCAGCTTGGATCTGAATTCACCCCTCCACTTT. The rearrangement uses TRBV5-1 and TRBJ1-6; no clear D gene. The length of the CDR3 is 13 residues. CDR1 SGHRS and CDR2 YFSETQ come from the germline V gene. V was pared by 0 bases and J by 7 bases, with 5 bases between.

This clonotype was observed a few times. The CDR3 nucleotides are TGCAGTGCGCAGCGGACAGGGTTGGCCAAAAACATTCAGTACTTC. Amino acid sequence: CSAQRTGLAKNIQYF. The chain links TRBV20-1 to TRBJ2-4, with 8 bases fitting TRBD1. J gave up 1 base and V 6 bases, and 8 bases lay outside the gene matches. Germline V gene data show CDR1 as DFQATT and CDR2 as SNEGSKA (reference sequence). This CDR3 contains 15 residues.

The chain uses TRBV24-1 and TRBJ2-5, with 11 bases aligning to TRBD2. The CDR3 is made up of 15 amino acids. V was pared by 9 bases and J by 5 bases, with 10 bases of the junction left unmatched. Germline-derived CDR1 and CDR2 are KGHDR and SFDVKD. The CDR3 DNA sequence: TGTGCCACCGCCGGGACTAGCGGTACCGGGGAGACCCAGTACTTC. It yields the protein CATAGTSGTGETQYF.

The V gene is TRBV7-3, the J gene TRBJ2-1; no clear D gene. Looked up from germline, CDR1 is SGHTA and CDR2 is FQGTGA. CDR3 length: 15 residues. Deletions cut 3 bases from V and 5 bases from J, with 14 bases between. The chain's CDR3 is CASSFGGGMNNEQFF. The CDR3 bases are TGTGCCAGCAGCTTCGGCGGTGGGATGAACAATGAGCAGTTCTTC.

The sample holds many counts of this clonotype. V gene TRBV5-6 combines with J gene TRBJ2-5; maybe TRBD2 (5 bases). The J call may be wrong; the DNA end is better matched by TRBJ2-7. Germline lookup yields CDR1 SGHDT and CDR2 YYEEEE. This CDR3 has 14 amino acids. The CDR3 nucleotides are TGTGCCAGCATAGCCCGAGGGAAAGGCTACGAGCAGTACTTC. Amino acid sequence: CASIARGKGYEQYF.

This sequence joins TRBV7-2 and TRBJ1-1; 8 positions match TRBD1. Unmatched junction bases numbered 6, after V lost 2 bases and J lost 1 base. The CDR3 covers 16 residues. Germline V gene data show CDR1 as SGHTA and CDR2 as FQGNSA. CDR3 bases: TGTGCCAGCAGCTTACCGCCAGACAGGGGGAACACTGAAGCTTTCTTT. It codes for CASSLPPDRGNTEAFF.

The V and J genes are TRBV11-3 and TRBJ1-4; 8 nucleotides match TRBD1. The CDR3 sequence is 14 residues long. V was pared by 5 bases and J by 7 bases, with 6 bases of the junction left unmatched. The germline V gene encodes CDR1 SGHNT and CDR2 YENEEA. CDR3 protein: CASSRGQGTEKLFF. CDR3 sequence (DNA): TGTGCCAGCAGCCGCGGACAGGGAACTGAAAAACTGTTTTTT. Together with reference TRBV11-3 and TRBJ1-4, the CDR3 gives the full variable domain: EAGVVQSPRYKIIEKKQPVAFWCNPISGHNTLYWYLQNLGQGPELLIRYENEEAVDDSQLPKDRFSAERLKGVDSTLKIQPAELGDSAVYLCASSRGQGTEKLFFGSGTQLSVL.

This clonotype has a handful of counts. This sequence joins TRBV7-2 and TRBJ2-3, with D uncertain. Germline lookup yields CDR1 SGHTA and CDR2 FQGNSA. Trimming left V 4 bases short and J 2 bases short, with 7 bases between. The CDR3 length is 13 residues. The CDR3 protein is CASSSKITDTQYF. The CDR3 DNA is TGTGCCAGCAGCTCCAAGATCACAGATACGCAGTATTTT. Filled out from reference TRBV7-2 and TRBJ2-3, the complete variable domain reads GAGVSQSPSNKVTEKGKDVELRCDPISGHTALYWYRQSLGQGLEFLIYFQGNSAPDKSGLPSDRFSAERTGGSVSTLTIQRTQQEDSAVYLCASSSKITDTQYFGPGTRLTVL.

The V call is TRBV5-1, the J call TRBJ1-2, with D unresolved. V lost 3 bases and J 0 bases, leaving 6 bases between the germline ends. The CDR3 is 13 residues long. CDR1 is SGHRS and CDR2 is YFSETQ in the germline V gene. The CDR3 loop reads CASSWESNYGYTF. For the CDR3, the DNA is TGCGCCAGCAGCTGGGAGTCTAACTATGGCTACACCTTC.

V gene TRBV20-1 combines with J gene TRBJ1-1; TRBD1 agrees at 8 bases. CDR3 length equals 12 residues. Per the germline V gene, CDR1 is DFQATT and CDR2 is SNEGSKA (reference sequence). The V and J ends lost 6 bases and 4 bases, in that order; junction bases with no gene match: 4. CDR3 residues: CSASTGGTEAFF. CDR3 DNA: TGCAGTGCCTCCACAGGGGGCACTGAAGCTTTCTTT.

This clonotype has just a few counts. The chain combines TRBV5-1 with TRBJ1-4, with D possibly TRBD1 on 5 matching bases. Deletions cut 4 bases from V and 0 bases from J, with 22 bases between. Germline lookup yields CDR1 SGHRS and CDR2 YFSETQ. There are 19 residues in the CDR3. The CDR3 protein is CASSLGVSLGLATNEKLFF. The CDR3 region has the DNA TGCGCCAGCAGCCTTGGAGTGTCGTTGGGACTCGCAACTAATGAAAAACTGTTTTTT.

The chain links TRBV2 to TRBJ2-1; the D gene is possibly TRBD2 (6 bases). Near its end, the DNA agrees better with TRBJ2-5, so the J call may be wrong. Germline V lookup: CDR1 SNHLY, CDR2 FYNNEI. The length of the CDR3 is 16 residues. This CDR3 is CASTPQLARGQETQYF. The CDR3, as DNA: TGTGCCAGCACCCCACAGCTAGCGAGGGGACAAGAGACCCAGTACTTC.

The DNA for the CDR3 is TGTGCCAGCAGTTTGGTCCAGAGGGATTCACCCCTCCACTTT. This encodes CASSLVQRDSPLHF. The gene calls are TRBV2 and TRBJ1-6; no firm D call. Germline V gene data show CDR1 as SNHLY and CDR2 as FYNNEI. Trimming took 5 bases from V and 8 from J, leaving 13 bases between them. The CDR3 spans 14 residues.

This clonotype occurred once. This chain links TRBV6-5 with TRBJ1-2; D is undetermined. Trimming took 3 bases from V and 6 from J, leaving 11 bases between them. The CDR3 consists of 13 residues. Germline CDR1 is MNHEY and CDR2 is SVGAGI. The CDR3 protein is CASSYRQYHGYTF. The CDR3 DNA sequence: TGTGCCAGCAGTTATCGGCAGTACCATGGCTACACCTTC.

This clonotype was counted between two and nine times. The genes are TRBV4-3 and TRBJ2-1; weak D call: TRBD1 (6 bases). The CDR3 totals 12 residues. Germline CDR1 LGHNA, CDR2 YSLEER. V shed 4 bases and J shed 9 bases, with 10 bases lying between them. The CDR3 loop is CASSLTGTEQFF. CDR3 nucleotides: TGCGCCAGCAGCCTTACAGGGACTGAGCAGTTCTTC.